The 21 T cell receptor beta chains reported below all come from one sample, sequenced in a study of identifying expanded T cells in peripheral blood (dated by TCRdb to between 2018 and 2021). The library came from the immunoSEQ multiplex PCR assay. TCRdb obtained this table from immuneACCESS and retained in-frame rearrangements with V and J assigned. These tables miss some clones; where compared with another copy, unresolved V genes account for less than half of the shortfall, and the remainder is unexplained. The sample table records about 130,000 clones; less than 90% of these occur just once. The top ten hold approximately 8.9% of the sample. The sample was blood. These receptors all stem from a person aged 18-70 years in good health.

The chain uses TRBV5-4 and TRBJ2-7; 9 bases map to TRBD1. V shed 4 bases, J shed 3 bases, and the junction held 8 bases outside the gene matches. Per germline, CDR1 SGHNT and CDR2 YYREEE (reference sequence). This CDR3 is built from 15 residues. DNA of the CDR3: TGTGCCAGCAGCCCGGCGGCGGGACAGGGCTACGAGCAGTACTTC. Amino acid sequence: CASSPAAGQGYEQYF.

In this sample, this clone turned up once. The CDR3 region is CASGADRAYEQYF. DNA of the CDR3: TGTGCTAGTGGGGCGGACAGGGCCTACGAGCAGTACTTC. V and J are TRBV12-5 and TRBJ2-7; 8 positions match TRBD1. The CDR3 length is 13 residues. With 6 bases clipped from V and 2 bases from J, the junction kept 3 bases outside the gene matches. Germline lookup yields CDR1 LGHNT and CDR2 FRNRAP.

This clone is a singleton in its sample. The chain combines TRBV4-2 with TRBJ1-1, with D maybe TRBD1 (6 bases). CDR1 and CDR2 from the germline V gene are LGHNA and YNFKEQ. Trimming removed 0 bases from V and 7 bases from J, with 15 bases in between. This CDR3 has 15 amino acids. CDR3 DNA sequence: TGTGCCAGCAGCCAAGAAATATCAGGGGCCGGTGAAGCTTTCTTT. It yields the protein CASSQEISGAGEAFF.

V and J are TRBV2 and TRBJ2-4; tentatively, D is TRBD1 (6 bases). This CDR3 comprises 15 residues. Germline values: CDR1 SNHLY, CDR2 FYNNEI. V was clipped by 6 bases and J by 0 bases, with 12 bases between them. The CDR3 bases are TGTGCCAGCAGGGGACGGGACATAGCCAAAAACATTCAGTACTTC. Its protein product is CASRGRDIAKNIQYF.

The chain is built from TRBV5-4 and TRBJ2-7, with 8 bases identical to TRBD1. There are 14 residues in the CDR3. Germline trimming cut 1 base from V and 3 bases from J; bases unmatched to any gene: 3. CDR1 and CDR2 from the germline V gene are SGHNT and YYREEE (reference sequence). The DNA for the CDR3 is TGTGCCAGCAGCTTGCTGGACAGGGACTACGAGCAGTACTTC. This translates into CASSLLDRDYEQYF.

The chain's CDR3 is CASSSPRNEQFF. The CDR3 DNA reads TGCGCCAGCAGCTCCCCTAGGAATGAGCAGTTCTTC. The chain links TRBV5-1 to TRBJ2-1; D gene unclear. V gave up 3 bases and J gave up 7 bases, with 8 bases separating them. Germline V lookup: CDR1 SGHRS, CDR2 YFSETQ. The CDR3 is 12 amino acids.

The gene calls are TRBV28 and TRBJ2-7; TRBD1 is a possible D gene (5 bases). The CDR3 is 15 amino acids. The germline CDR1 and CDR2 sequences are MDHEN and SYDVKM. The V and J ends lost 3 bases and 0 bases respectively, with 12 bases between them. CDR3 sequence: CASSFWGQSSYEQYF. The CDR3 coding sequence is TGTGCCAGCAGTTTCTGGGGCCAGTCCTCCTACGAGCAGTACTTC.

The CDR3 protein is CASRTGGTEAFF. CDR3 bases: TGCGCCAGCAGAACAGGGGGCACTGAAGCTTTCTTT. The V gene is TRBV5-1, the J gene TRBJ1-1, with 8 bases that match TRBD1. The CDR3 spans 12 residues. The junction had 1 base not matched to a gene; V was cut back by 5 bases and J by 4 bases. Germline values: CDR1 SGHRS, CDR2 YFSETQ.

CDR3 in DNA: TGTGCCAGTGAGGCAGGGTGGGGGGCCAACGTCCTGACTTTC. As protein: CASEAGWGANVLTF. The rearrangement links TRBV6-1 to TRBJ2-6, with TRBD1 as a possible D gene (5 bases). With 9 bases removed from V and 4 bases from J, the gap between germline ends came to 13 bases. Germline loops: CDR1 MNHNS, CDR2 SASEGT. There are 14 residues in the CDR3.

CDR3 nucleotides: TGTGCCAGCAGCCGGGACAGGGAGGGCTATGGCTACACCTTC. Protein product: CASSRDREGYGYTF. This sequence joins TRBV7-2 and TRBJ1-2, with 9 bases lining up with TRBD1. Germline CDR1 is SGHTA and CDR2 is FQGNSA. This CDR3 region has 14 residues. The V segment lost 5 bases and the J segment 4 bases; nucleotides outside the gene matches: 5.

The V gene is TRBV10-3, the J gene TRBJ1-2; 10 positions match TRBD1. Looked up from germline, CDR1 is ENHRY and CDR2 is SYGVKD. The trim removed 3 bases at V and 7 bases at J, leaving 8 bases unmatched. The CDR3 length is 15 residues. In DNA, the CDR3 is TGTGCCATCAGTGATCCCGGGACAGGGGATGGTGGCTACACCTTC. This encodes CAISDPGTGDGGYTF.

The CDR3 loop is CASSQVWGKIEQYF. The DNA for the CDR3 is TGTGCCAGCAGCCAAGTTTGGGGAAAGATCGAGCAGTACTTC. V gene TRBV14 combines with J gene TRBJ2-7; D remains unclear. CDR3 length equals 14 residues. The V end lost 1 base, the J end lost 6 bases, and 13 bases lay between the germline ends. Germline values: CDR1 SGHDN, CDR2 FVKESK.

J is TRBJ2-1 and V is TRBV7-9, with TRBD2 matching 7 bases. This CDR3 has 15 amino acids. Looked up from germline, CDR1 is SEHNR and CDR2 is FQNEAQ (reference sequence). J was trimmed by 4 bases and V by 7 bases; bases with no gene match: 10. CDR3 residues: CASTQGVGGYNEQFF. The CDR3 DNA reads TGTGCCAGCACCCAAGGGGTGGGAGGGTACAATGAGCAGTTCTTC.

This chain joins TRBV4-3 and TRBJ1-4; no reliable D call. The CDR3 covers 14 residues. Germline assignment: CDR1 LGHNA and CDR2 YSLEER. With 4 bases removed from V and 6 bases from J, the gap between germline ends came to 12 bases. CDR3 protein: CASSRISGDEKLFF. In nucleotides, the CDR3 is TGCGCCAGCAGCCGGATATCTGGGGATGAAAAACTGTTTTTT.

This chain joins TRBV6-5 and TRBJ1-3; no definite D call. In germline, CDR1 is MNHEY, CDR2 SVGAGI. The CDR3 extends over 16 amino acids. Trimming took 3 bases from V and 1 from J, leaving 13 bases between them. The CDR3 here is CASSYNFWGSGNTIYF. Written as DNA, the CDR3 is TGTGCCAGCAGTTATAACTTCTGGGGATCTGGAAACACCATATATTTT.

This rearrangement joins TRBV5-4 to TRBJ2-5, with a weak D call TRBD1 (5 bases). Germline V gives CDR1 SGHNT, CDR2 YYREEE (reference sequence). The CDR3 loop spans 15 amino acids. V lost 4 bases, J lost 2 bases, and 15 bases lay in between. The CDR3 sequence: CASSPAGPAQETQYF. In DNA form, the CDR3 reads TGTGCCAGCAGCCCCGCAGGGCCCGCGCAAGAGACCCAGTACTTC.

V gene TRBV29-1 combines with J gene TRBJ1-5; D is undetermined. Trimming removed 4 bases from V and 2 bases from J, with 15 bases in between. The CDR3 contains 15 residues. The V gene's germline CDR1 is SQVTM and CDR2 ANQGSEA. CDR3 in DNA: TGCAGCGTTGTGACGGGGAGATGGGGCAATCAGCCCCAGCATTTT. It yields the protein CSVVTGRWGNQPQHF.

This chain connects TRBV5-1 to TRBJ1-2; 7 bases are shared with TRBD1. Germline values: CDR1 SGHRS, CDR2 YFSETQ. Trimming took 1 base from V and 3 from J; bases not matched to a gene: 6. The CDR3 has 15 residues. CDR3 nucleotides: TGCGCCAGCAGCTTGCTGGCAGGGGGAGACTATGGCTACACCTTC. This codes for CASSLLAGGDYGYTF.

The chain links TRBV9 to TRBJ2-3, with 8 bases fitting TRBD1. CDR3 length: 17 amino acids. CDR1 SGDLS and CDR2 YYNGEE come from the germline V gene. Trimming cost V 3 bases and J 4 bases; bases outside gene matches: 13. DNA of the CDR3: TGTGCCAGCAGCGCGAGAGTTGGGCAGGGGGCCTCAGATACGCAGTATTTT. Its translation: CASSARVGQGASDTQYF. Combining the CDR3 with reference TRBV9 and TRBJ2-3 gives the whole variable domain DSGVTQTPKHLITATGQRVTLRCSPRSGDLSVYWYQQSLDQGLQFLIQYYNGEERAKGNILERFSAQQFPDLHSELNLSSLELGDSALYFCASSARVGQGASDTQYFGPGTRLTVL.

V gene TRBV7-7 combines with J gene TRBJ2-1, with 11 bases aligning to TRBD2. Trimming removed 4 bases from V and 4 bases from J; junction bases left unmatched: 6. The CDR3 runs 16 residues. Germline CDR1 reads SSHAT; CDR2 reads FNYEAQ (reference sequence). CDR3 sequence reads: CASSSSLAGGYNEQFF. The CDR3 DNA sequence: TGTGCCAGCAGCTCCTCGCTAGCGGGGGGATACAATGAGCAGTTCTTC.

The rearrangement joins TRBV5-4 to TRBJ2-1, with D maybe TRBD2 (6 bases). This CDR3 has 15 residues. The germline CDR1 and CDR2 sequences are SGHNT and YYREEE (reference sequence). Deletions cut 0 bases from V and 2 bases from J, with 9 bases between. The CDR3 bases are TGTGCCAGCAGCTTGGACCGGGAGACCTACAATGAGCAGTTCTTC. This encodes CASSLDRETYNEQFF.